This T cell receptor beta chain was sequenced during a study of radiation and T cells in renal cell carcinoma. Worth noting for this clone: Its antigen is undetermined.

Documented time point: baseline pretreatment blood. Treatment: 15 Gy SBRT to primary tumor, nephrectomy 4 weeks later. Serial blood draws occurred at baseline and 2 and 4 weeks post-SBRT. Looked up from germline, CDR1 is LNHDA and CDR2 is SQIVND (reference sequence). There are 14 residues in the CDR3. Trimming took off 1 base at V and 4 bases at J, with 9 bases between the two ends. Findings of the study overall: Pretreatment tumor biopsies were lacking, so baseline clonotypes are unknown.

Libraries were prepared by immunoSEQ multiplex PCR; TCRdb keeps only in-frame clonotypes and omits some of them. The sample yields some 140,000 clones, 88% seen once. This chain uses TRBV19 with TRBJ2-3; TRBD2 is a possible D gene (5 bases). Here the sequenced sample was blood, taken from a patient whose treatment included radiotherapy and nephrectomy. This receptor was identified in a woman between 50 and 59 years old with renal cell carcinoma. DNA of the CDR3: TGTGCCAGTAGTATAGCTAGCCCCGCAGATACGCAGTATTTT. Its translation is CASSIASPADTQYF.